The clone carrying this T cell receptor beta chain appeared a few times. These data originate in a study of blood T cell repertoires in COVID-19. About the research overall: Acute-phase and convalescent COVID-19 samples originated in the United States, Italy and Spain. In each case, the material was cDNA or gDNA derived from T cells, B-cell-depleted T cells, or PBMCs.

This CDR3 is built from 13 residues. CDR1 and CDR2 (germline): DFQATT, SNEGSKA (reference sequence). The V and J ends lost 3 bases and 3 bases respectively, with 12 bases between them. Per the authors' pipeline: Nucleated cell number was recorded as an estimate derived from reference gene primer amplification. Clones were read by immunoSEQ multiplex PCR, and TCRdb kept only the in-frame ones, dropping some. D and trimming were read from the DNA, whereas the V and J calls and clone size are those reported in that table. Here the sample spans around 150,000 clones, approximately 84% being singletons. J is TRBJ2-7 and V is TRBV20-1; weak D call: TRBD1 (5 bases). The source of this sequence is a human donor in a cohort sampled during active COVID-19. The sequencing input was peripheral blood. DNA of the CDR3: TGCAGTGCTAGTCCGACAGATTACTACGAGCAGTACTTC. It specifies CSASPTDYYEQYF.